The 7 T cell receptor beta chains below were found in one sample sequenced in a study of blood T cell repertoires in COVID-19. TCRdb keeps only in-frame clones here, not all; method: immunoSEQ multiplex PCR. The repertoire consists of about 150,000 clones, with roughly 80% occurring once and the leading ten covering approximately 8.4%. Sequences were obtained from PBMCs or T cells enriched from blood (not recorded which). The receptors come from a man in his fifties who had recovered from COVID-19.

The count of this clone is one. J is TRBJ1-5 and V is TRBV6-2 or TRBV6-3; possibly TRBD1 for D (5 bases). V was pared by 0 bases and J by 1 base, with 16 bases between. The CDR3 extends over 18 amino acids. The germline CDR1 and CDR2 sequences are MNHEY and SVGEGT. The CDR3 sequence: CASSYSVGLWLSNQPQHF. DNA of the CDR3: TGTGCCAGCAGTTACTCGGTGGGACTCTGGTTGAGCAATCAGCCCCAGCATTTT.

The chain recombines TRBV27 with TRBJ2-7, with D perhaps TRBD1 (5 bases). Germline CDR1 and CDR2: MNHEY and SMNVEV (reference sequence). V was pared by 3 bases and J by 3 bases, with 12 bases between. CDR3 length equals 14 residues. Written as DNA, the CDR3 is TGTGCCAGCAGTTTGGCCGGACACTTCTACGAGCAGTACTTC. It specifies CASSLAGHFYEQYF.

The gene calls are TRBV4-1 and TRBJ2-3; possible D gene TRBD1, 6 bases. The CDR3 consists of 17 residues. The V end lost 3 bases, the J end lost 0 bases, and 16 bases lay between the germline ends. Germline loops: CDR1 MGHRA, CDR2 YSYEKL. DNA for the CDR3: TGCGCCAGCAGCCACGAAGGGGGACGACCTAGCACAGATACGCAGTATTTT. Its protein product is CASSHEGGRPSTDTQYF.

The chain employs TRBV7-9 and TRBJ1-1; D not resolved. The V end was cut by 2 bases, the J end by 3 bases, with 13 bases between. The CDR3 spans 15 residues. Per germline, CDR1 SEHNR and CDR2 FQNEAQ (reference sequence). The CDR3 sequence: CASSLSLGQDTEAFF. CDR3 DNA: TGTGCCAGCAGCTTATCCCTTGGTCAGGACACTGAAGCTTTCTTT. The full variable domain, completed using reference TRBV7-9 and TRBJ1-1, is DTGVSQNPRHKITKRGQNVTFRCDPISEHNRLYWYRQTLGQGPEFLTYFQNEAQLEKSRLLSDRFSAERPKGSFSTLEIQRTEQGDSAMYLCASSLSLGQDTEAFFGQGTRLTVV.

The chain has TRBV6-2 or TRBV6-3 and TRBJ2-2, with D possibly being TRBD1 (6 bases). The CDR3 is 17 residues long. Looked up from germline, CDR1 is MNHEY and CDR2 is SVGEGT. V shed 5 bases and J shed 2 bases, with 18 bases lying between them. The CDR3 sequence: CASSRGIGQPNTGELFF. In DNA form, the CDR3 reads TGTGCCAGCAGTCGGGGAATTGGACAGCCTAACACCGGGGAGCTGTTTTTT.

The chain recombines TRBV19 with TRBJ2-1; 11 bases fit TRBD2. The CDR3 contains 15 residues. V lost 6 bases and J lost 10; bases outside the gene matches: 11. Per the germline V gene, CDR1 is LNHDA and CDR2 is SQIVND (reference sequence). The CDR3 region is CASSPQLAGGGEQFF. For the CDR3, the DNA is TGTGCCAGTAGCCCACAGCTAGCGGGGGGTGGCGAGCAGTTCTTC. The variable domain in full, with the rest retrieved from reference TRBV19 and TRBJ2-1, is DGGITQSPKYLFRKEGQNVTLSCEQNLNHDAMYWYRQDPGQGLRLIYYSQIVNDFQKGDIAEGYSVSREKKESFPLTVTSAQKNPTAFYLCASSPQLAGGGEQFFGPGTRLTVL.

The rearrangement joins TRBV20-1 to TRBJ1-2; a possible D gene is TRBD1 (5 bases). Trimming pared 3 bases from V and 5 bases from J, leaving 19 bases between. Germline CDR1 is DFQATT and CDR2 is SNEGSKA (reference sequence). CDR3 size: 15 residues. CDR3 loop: CSASGTEAVEYGYTF. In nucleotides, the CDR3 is TGCAGTGCTAGTGGGACGGAGGCCGTCGAGTATGGCTACACCTTC.